The 16 T cell receptor beta chains below all came from one sample that was sequenced in a study of T-cell memory formation after mild COVID-19 (dated by TCRdb to about 2021). Libraries were built with 5' RACE. The sample was run on an Illumina NovaSeq 6000. TCRdb handled the public reads itself, with Q25 trimming in fastp and clone calling in MiXCR, and kept productive beta chains. Each record represents a unique CDR3 protein, reported with the most common genes and DNA among its rows. This sample holds about 420,000 distinct CDR3 sequences; about 22% were observed only once. The ten largest clones add up to about an eighth of the sample. The sequencing input was PBMCs or a T cell subset sorted from them (not recorded which). These receptors came from an adult woman who had mild COVID-19 (a few samples of this study predate the infection). The sample titles of this study are shuffled in the database, so cell type and time point are left out; the donor was told from shared clones.

This clonotype has only a few counts. The rearrangement links TRBV20-1 to TRBJ2-7; 12 bases are a match to TRBD2. The CDR3 runs 15 residues. With 6 bases clipped from V and 2 bases from J, the junction kept 8 bases outside the gene matches. CDR1 DFQATT and CDR2 SNEGSKA come from the germline V gene (reference sequence). The CDR3 DNA is TGCAGTGCCCCGACTAGCGGGAGAGGAGCCTACGAGCAGTACTTC. Translation: CSAPTSGRGAYEQYF.

The table lists this clonotype with a few counts. This chain links TRBV6-2 or TRBV6-3 with TRBJ2-1; TRBD2 is a possible D gene (5 bases). The CDR3 has 16 residues. V lost 7 bases to trimming and J lost 0 bases, with 16 bases between them. Germline V gene data show CDR1 as MNHEY and CDR2 as SVGEGT. As DNA, the CDR3 is TGTGCCAGCAACGCGGGTGCCCCTAGCTCCTACAATGAGCAGTTCTTC. It specifies CASNAGAPSSYNEQFF.

The V gene is TRBV7-9, the J gene TRBJ1-4; the D is unclear. The CDR3 sequence is 15 residues long. V was cut by 2 bases and J by 8 bases, with 15 bases left in between. The V gene's germline CDR1 is SEHNR and CDR2 FQNEAQ (reference sequence). CDR3 in DNA: TGTGCCAGCAGCTTATATTTGTCCGGGGTGGAAAAACTGTTTTTT. It specifies CASSLYLSGVEKLFF.

This clonotype came up a few times. This chain uses TRBV6-6 with TRBJ2-3; possibly TRBD1 or TRBD2 for D (5 bases each). V was trimmed by 2 bases and J by 6 bases, leaving 18 bases between them. This CDR3 is 16 amino acids long. The germline CDR1 and CDR2 sequences are MNHNY and SVGAGI (reference sequence). CDR3 region: CASSYKDSSWGDTQYF. The CDR3 DNA is TGTGCCAGCAGTTACAAAGACTCCTCGTGGGGGGATACGCAGTATTTT.

This chain joins TRBV4-3 and TRBJ1-6; D ambiguous. Germline V gene lookup returns CDR1 LGHNA and CDR2 YSLEER. The CDR3 consists of 14 residues. Deletions cut 3 bases from V and 7 bases from J, with 10 bases between. The CDR3 here is CASSQGLNNSPLHF. The CDR3 DNA sequence: TGCGCCAGCAGCCAGGGCCTAAACAATTCACCCCTCCACTTT.

CDR3 protein: CASREAGTDTQYF. The CDR3 nucleotides read TGTGCCAGCAGGGAGGCTGGCACAGATACGCAGTATTTT. This chain connects TRBV2 to TRBJ2-3; TRBD2 might be the D (5 bases). The CDR3 runs to 13 residues. The V gene lost 6 bases and the J gene lost 1 base, with 8 bases spanning the gap. Per germline, CDR1 SNHLY and CDR2 FYNNEI.

J is TRBJ2-2 and V is TRBV24-1; no definite D call. The germline V gene has CDR1 KGHDR and CDR2 SFDVKD. The CDR3 length is 15 residues. The V end was cut by 2 bases, the J end by 1 base, with 7 bases between. The CDR3 sequence: CATSDSPLNTGELFF. The CDR3 bases are TGTGCCACCAGTGATTCCCCCCTGAACACCGGGGAGCTGTTTTTT.

Here the CDR3 reads CASSDTWGSLSYEQYF. The CDR3 DNA reads as TGTGCCAGCAGTGACACCTGGGGCTCCCTCTCCTACGAGCAGTACTTC. This chain connects TRBV6-1 to TRBJ2-7; tentatively, D is TRBD1 (5 bases). Between the trimmed V and J ends, which lost 3 bases and 0 bases, there was a span of 15 bases. From germline, CDR1 is MNHNS and CDR2 SASEGT. The CDR3 spans 16 residues.

This clonotype was observed a handful of times. This chain links TRBV29-1 with TRBJ2-7; 12 bases agree with TRBD2. The CDR3 covers 13 residues. The ends lost 7 bases at V and 0 bases at J; junction bases unmatched: 1. In germline, CDR1 is SQVTM, CDR2 ANQGSEA. The CDR3, as DNA: TGCAGCGGACTAGCGGGAGACTCCTACGAGCAGTACTTC. As protein: CSGLAGDSYEQYF.

This rearrangement joins TRBV12-3 or TRBV12-4 to TRBJ2-7; D not certain. The CDR3 has 11 residues. V was shortened by 3 bases and J by 6 bases, with 6 bases between the two germline ends. The CDR3 is CASSFSFEQYF. The CDR3 region has the DNA TGTGCCAGCAGTTTTAGCTTCGAGCAGTACTTC.

J is TRBJ2-1 and V is TRBV4-3, with no clear D. Germline V CDR1 and CDR2: LGHNA, YSLEER. The ends were cut back, 0 bases at V and 9 bases at J, with 9 bases in the middle. This CDR3 comprises 13 residues. The CDR3 coding sequence is TGCGCCAGCAGCCAAGAAGGGATGTCTGAGCAGTTCTTC. It codes for CASSQEGMSEQFF.

This clonotype showed up just once. The rearrangement links TRBV24-1 to TRBJ2-1, with a weak D call TRBD2 (5 bases). The ends were cut back, 10 bases at V and 2 bases at J, with 11 bases in the middle. This CDR3 has 13 residues. CDR1 is KGHDR, CDR2 SFDVKD, per germline. CDR3 in amino acids: CATGETAYNEQFF. CDR3 bases: TGTGCCACGGGAGAGACGGCCTACAATGAGCAGTTCTTC.

This clonotype was seen a handful of times. This chain links TRBV12-3 or TRBV12-4 with TRBJ2-2; TRBD2 aligns across 7 bases. Trimming at V came to 5 bases and at J to 3 bases, leaving 9 bases not matched to a gene. The CDR3 extends over 16 amino acids. This chain's CDR3 is CASSQVGTTYTGELFF. For the CDR3, the DNA is TGTGCCAGCAGTCAAGTCGGGACTACCTACACCGGGGAGCTGTTTTTT.

This clonotype turned up a few times. J is TRBJ1-2 and V is TRBV13; TRBD1 is a possible D gene (6 bases). CDR1 and CDR2 from the germline V gene are PRHDT and FYEKMQ (reference sequence). The CDR3 length is 14 residues. V was shortened by 5 bases and J by 7 bases, with 17 bases between the two germline ends. The CDR3, as DNA: TGTGCCAGCAGCGCACGAGGGGGAGCCAGTGGCTACACCTTC. Protein sequence: CASSARGGASGYTF.

This clonotype showed up just a few times. The chain employs TRBV20-1 and TRBJ2-7; TRBD2 aligns across 12 bases. CDR3 length: 13 amino acids. V lost 5 bases to trimming and J lost 4 bases; unmatched junction nucleotides: 3. Germline V gene lookup returns CDR1 DFQATT and CDR2 SNEGSKA (reference sequence). This CDR3 is CSAPGTSGYEQYF. CDR3 in DNA: TGCAGTGCTCCCGGGACTAGCGGGTACGAGCAGTACTTC.

This clonotype was seen many times. J is TRBJ1-3 and V is TRBV12-3 or TRBV12-4; no reliable D call. The CDR3 sequence is 11 residues long. With 4 bases removed from V and 4 bases from J, the gap between germline ends came to 2 bases. The DNA of the CDR3 is TGTGCCAGCAGTTCGGGAAACACCATATATTTT. Residues: CASSSGNTIYF.